The 14 T cell receptor beta chains listed next were all sequenced from one sample in a study of metastatic and nonmetastatic thyroid tumors. Thyroid surgery was preceded by no treatment in any patient. TCRdb reassembled clones from the PCR reads with MiXCR. The sample lists 50,000 to 65,000 clones; roughly a sixth were seen once. Sequences were obtained from blood. Source of these receptors: a female donor with papillary thyroid cancer or a benign thyroid nodule (not recorded which). Some clones in this sample may be carry-over from other donors' samples.

In this sample, this clone turned up many times. The V and J genes are TRBV11-2 and TRBJ2-3; D call uncertain. Trimming removed 1 base at V and 6 bases at J, with 5 bases between. The germline V gene has CDR1 SGHAT and CDR2 FQNNGV. The CDR3 sequence is 12 residues long. CDR3 protein: CASSLVLDTQYF. The CDR3 DNA is TGTGCCAGCAGCTTAGTGTTGGATACGCAGTATTTT.

This clone was observed at least ten times. V usage is TRBV28 and J usage is TRBJ2-7; 7 positions match TRBD1. V lost 5 bases to trimming and J lost 3 bases; unmatched junction nucleotides: 10. Germline values: CDR1 MDHEN, CDR2 SYDVKM. This CDR3 has 15 amino acids. The CDR3 protein is CASSVPGQSNYEQYF. CDR3 nucleotide sequence: TGTGCCAGCAGTGTACCGGGACAGAGCAACTACGAGCAGTACTTC.

The V and J genes are TRBV3-1 and TRBJ2-7; no reliable D call. The CDR3 sequence is 12 residues long. The ends were cut back, 2 bases at V and 3 bases at J, with 5 bases in the middle. CDR1 and CDR2 from the germline V gene are LGHDT and YNNKEL (reference sequence). The CDR3 loop is CASSQSLYEQYF. DNA of the CDR3: TGTGCCAGCAGCCAATCGCTCTACGAGCAGTACTTC.

This clone showed up many times. This may come from a read error, since a much larger clone is one base off. J is TRBJ1-3 and V is TRBV12-3 or TRBV12-4; no clear D. This CDR3 has 12 amino acids. CDR3 region: CASSLSGSTIYF. The CDR3 DNA sequence: TGTGCCAGCAGTTTATCGGGAAGCACCATATATTTT.

The chain combines TRBV5-1 with TRBJ2-7; D is perhaps TRBD2 (5 bases). The CDR3 loop spans 16 amino acids. The germline V and J ends were trimmed by 6 bases and 3 bases, with 22 bases remaining between them. Looked up from germline, CDR1 is SGHRS and CDR2 is YFSETQ. The DNA of the CDR3 is TGCGCCAGCATACCCCGTACAGTCCTAGCAGACTACGAGCAGTACTTC. Translated, it gives CASIPRTVLADYEQYF.

This clone was found many times. The CDR3 region is CASSPQKGLYEQYF. The CDR3 DNA is TGTGCCAGCTCACCACAAAAGGGTCTGTACGAGCAGTACTTC. This chain links TRBV18 with TRBJ2-7; D not resolved. The CDR3 spans 14 residues. The germline gives CDR1 KGHSH, CDR2 LQKENI. Trimming took off 1 base at V and 4 bases at J, with 11 bases between the two ends.

The chain employs TRBV7-9 and TRBJ2-5, with 9 bases matching TRBD1. This CDR3 has 14 amino acids. The ends lost 5 bases at V and 5 bases at J; junction bases unmatched: 6. The germline V gene has CDR1 SEHNR and CDR2 FQNEAQ (reference sequence). This CDR3 is CASSPTQGAETQYF. CDR3 nucleotide sequence: TGTGCCAGCAGCCCCACACAGGGGGCTGAGACCCAGTACTTC.

This clone was seen many times. The J gene is TRBJ2-4, the V gene TRBV20-1; D is perhaps TRBD2 (5 bases). Germline V gene data show CDR1 as DFQATT and CDR2 as SNEGSKA (reference sequence). V was cut by 0 bases and J by 3 bases, with 27 bases left in between. CDR3 length: 20 residues. In DNA form, the CDR3 reads TGCAGTGCTAGAGATCTTATGTATCGTCGGGGTCGGTTCGGCAAAAACATTCAGTACTTC. Translation gives CSARDLMYRRGRFGKNIQYF.

This clone was seen repeatedly, ten times or more. The chain links TRBV28 to TRBJ1-2; no clear D gene. V dropped 5 bases and J dropped 7 bases, with 14 bases sitting between them. The germline gives CDR1 MDHEN, CDR2 SYDVKM. This CDR3 spans 13 amino acids. This CDR3 reads CASSLRTGLGYTF. The CDR3 region has the DNA TGTGCCAGCAGTCTCCGGACGGGTCTTGGCTACACCTTC.

This clone was observed many times. The V call is TRBV5-1, the J call TRBJ2-2, with 7 bases lining up with TRBD2. Unmatched junction bases numbered 9, after V lost 3 bases and J lost 7 bases. The CDR3 is 15 residues long. CDR1 SGHRS and CDR2 YFSETQ come from the germline V gene. The CDR3 sequence is CASSYGGSMVGELFF. The DNA of the CDR3 is TGCGCCAGCAGCTACGGCGGGAGTATGGTCGGGGAGCTGTTTTTT.

V usage is TRBV2 and J usage is TRBJ2-2; 7 bases are shared with TRBD1. Germline values: CDR1 SNHLY, CDR2 FYNNEI. This CDR3 contains 15 residues. Trimming at V came to 7 bases and at J to 5 bases, leaving 10 bases not matched to a gene. The CDR3 protein is CASTRQGEETGELFF. Written as DNA, the CDR3 is TGTGCCAGCACCCGGCAGGGGGAAGAGACCGGGGAGCTGTTTTTT.

This clone was recorded at least ten times. The J gene is TRBJ2-5, the V gene TRBV5-1; D may be TRBD2 (6 bases). The CDR3 is 15 amino acids. The germline CDR1 and CDR2 sequences are SGHRS and YFSETQ. Trimming shortened V by 4 bases and J by 5 bases, and 18 bases separated the two germline ends. The DNA for the CDR3 is TGCGCCAGCAGCCTCCGGCCAGGAGGGCGGGAGACCCAGTACTTC. Protein: CASSLRPGGRETQYF.

At least ten counts were recorded for this clone. The V call is TRBV14, the J call TRBJ1-1; no clear D gene. CDR3 length: 14 amino acids. V lost 4 bases and J lost 3, with 12 bases in between. Germline lookup yields CDR1 SGHDN and CDR2 FVKESK. The CDR3 spells CASSPYLRDTEAFF. The CDR3 DNA reads TGTGCCAGCAGCCCCTACTTGAGGGACACTGAAGCTTTCTTT.

This clone was seen ten or more times. The chain couples TRBV28 to TRBJ2-3; 7 nucleotides align to TRBD2. This CDR3 is 15 amino acids long. The V gene's germline CDR1 is MDHEN and CDR2 SYDVKM. V lost 6 bases to trimming and J lost 2 bases; unmatched junction nucleotides: 8. The CDR3 here is CASRARGSITDTQYF. CDR3 DNA: TGTGCCAGCAGAGCGCGGGGGTCTATCACAGATACGCAGTATTTT.